A selection of T cell receptor beta chains follows, all from one sample in a study of response to subunit inactivated influenza vaccine. TCRdb re-analysed the RT-PCR reads in MiXCR, keeping a single row per CDR3 protein. The sample holds more than 200,000 distinct CDR3 sequences; more than 10% are singletons and the top ten take 7.8%. The specimen was non-naive T cells sorted from PBMCs, collected roughly 15 days before vaccination. The source is a man aged 50 to 59 who received an inactivated influenza vaccine. CDR3s include the opening cysteine and the closing phenylalanine or tryptophan. The D gene is left open where the match is weak. Not all rows give a size; the values are once, few, many and, for expanded clones, a class.

d_call clone_size j_call v_call cdr3_aa cdr3_nt
TRBD2 - TRBJ2-1 TRBV28 CASSPGTSGSNYNEQFF TGTGCCAGCAGCCCCGGGACTAGCGGGAGTAACTACAATGAGCAGTTCTTC
TRBD1 - TRBJ1-2 TRBV3-1 CASSHGGQGRGYTF TGTGCCAGCAGCCACGGGGGACAGGGACGTGGCTACACCTTC
- many TRBJ1-4 TRBV9 CASNSGQSPGEKLFF TGTGCCAGCAACTCGGGACAATCCCCGGGAGAAAAACTGTTTTTT
- - TRBJ2-1 TRBV19 CASTTHGTRTGTGEQFF TGTGCCAGTACCACCCATGGTACCCGGACGGGGACGGGTGAGCAGTTCTTC
TRBD1 many TRBJ1-6 TRBV12-3/TRBV12-4 CASSTDRGNSPLHF TGTGCCAGCAGTACTGACAGGGGAAATTCACCCCTCCACTTT
TRBD2 - TRBJ2-3 TRBV10-3 CAISLAGGRDTQYF TGTGCCATCTCGCTAGCGGGAGGGCGTGATACGCAGTATTTT
- - TRBJ2-1 TRBV4-3 CASSQDGRAAYNEQFF TGCGCCAGCAGCCAGGATGGCAGGGCCGCCTACAATGAGCAGTTCTTC
TRBD2 few TRBJ2-2 TRBV24-1 CATAGTSSGELFF TGTGCCACAGCCGGGACTAGCTCCGGGGAGCTGTTTTTT
- - TRBJ1-4 TRBV7-2 CASSLQGRSNEKLFF TGTGCCAGCAGCTTACAGGGACGTTCTAATGAAAAACTGTTTTTT
- - TRBJ2-2 TRBV10-3 CASGVGANTGELFF TGTGCCTCAGGGGTTGGGGCCAACACCGGGGAGCTGTTTTTT
- - TRBJ1-5 TRBV6-5 CASRYGGEHSNQPQHF TGTGCCAGCAGGTATGGGGGCGAGCATAGCAATCAGCCCCAGCATTTT
TRBD2 few TRBJ2-1 TRBV29-1 CSVGRTSSDEQFF TGCAGCGTTGGCCGGACTAGCAGCGATGAGCAGTTCTTC
- - TRBJ1-2 TRBV27 CARGRPSHPNYGYTF TGTGCCAGGGGGCGACCGAGCCATCCTAACTATGGCTACACCTTC
- few TRBJ2-6 TRBV20-1 CSARETSGANVLTF TGCAGTGCTAGAGAGACCTCTGGGGCCAACGTCCTGACTTTC
TRBD2 many TRBJ2-1 TRBV13 CASSFRLAYNEQFF TGTGCCAGCAGCTTTCGACTAGCTTACAATGAGCAGTTCTTC
- few TRBJ2-1 TRBV27 CASSYLGVQRSYNEQFF TGTGCCAGCAGCTACCTCGGGGTCCAACGCTCCTACAATGAGCAGTTCTTC
TRBD1 - TRBJ1-5 TRBV7-8 CANSQGQGLSNQPQHF TGTGCCAACAGCCAGGGACAGGGACTTAGCAATCAGCCCCAGCATTTT
- few TRBJ1-5 TRBV7-8 CASSLGGISNQPQHF TGTGCCAGCAGCTTAGGGGGAATTAGCAATCAGCCCCAGCATTTT
- few TRBJ2-7 TRBV5-1 CASSLGFYGGVGYEQYF TGCGCCAGCAGCTTGGGGTTCTACGGGGGTGTCGGCTACGAGCAGTACTTC
- - TRBJ2-1 TRBV20-1 CSVIFSAGSYNEQFF TGCAGTGTCATTTTTTCAGCGGGCTCCTACAATGAGCAGTTCTTC
- many TRBJ2-1 TRBV2 CASVIGIGSYNEQFF TGTGCCAGCGTAATAGGGATCGGCTCCTACAATGAGCAGTTCTTC
TRBD1 - TRBJ1-6 TRBV20-1 CSASGTGGYQPRSPLHF TGCAGTGCTTCCGGGACAGGGGGCTACCAACCTCGGTCACCCCTCCACTTT
TRBD2 - TRBJ2-5 TRBV4-1 CASSQDGYAGGGETQYF TGCGCCAGCAGCCAAGATGGATACGCGGGGGGCGGGGAGACCCAGTACTTC
- - TRBJ2-3 TRBV25-1 CASSEFRTADTQYF TGTGCCAGCAGTGAATTTAGGACGGCAGATACGCAGTATTTT
- many TRBJ2-1 TRBV5-1 CASSLAGGGYSYNEQFF TGCGCCAGCAGCTTGGCTGGCGGGGGCTACTCCTACAATGAGCAGTTCTTC
TRBD2 - TRBJ2-7 TRBV14 CASSHSLAVQPYEQYF TGTGCCAGCAGCCACTCACTAGCGGTTCAGCCCTACGAGCAGTACTTC
- - TRBJ1-1 TRBV7-2 CASSTLPGIKPEAFF TGTGCCAGCAGCACCCTACCGGGAATTAAACCTGAAGCTTTCTTT
TRBD2 few TRBJ2-7 TRBV11-1 CASSLVTGTSGRYEQYF TGTGCCAGCAGCTTGGTCACCGGGACTAGCGGGAGGTACGAGCAGTACTTC
TRBD1 - TRBJ2-3 TRBV5-1 CASSPLGQSTDTQYF TGCGCCAGCAGCCCCTTGGGACAGAGCACAGATACGCAGTATTTT
- many TRBJ2-7 TRBV5-1 CASSFLRGGGYEQYF TGCGCCAGCAGCTTCCTCCGTGGAGGGGGCTACGAGCAGTACTTC
- few TRBJ2-1 TRBV6-5 CASSPSPGQGNEQFF TGTGCCAGCAGCCCTAGTCCGGGTCAGGGTAATGAGCAGTTCTTC
- many TRBJ2-1 TRBV20-1 CSAEPTSGSYNEQFF TGCAGTGCCGAACCGACTAGTGGTTCCTACAATGAGCAGTTCTTC